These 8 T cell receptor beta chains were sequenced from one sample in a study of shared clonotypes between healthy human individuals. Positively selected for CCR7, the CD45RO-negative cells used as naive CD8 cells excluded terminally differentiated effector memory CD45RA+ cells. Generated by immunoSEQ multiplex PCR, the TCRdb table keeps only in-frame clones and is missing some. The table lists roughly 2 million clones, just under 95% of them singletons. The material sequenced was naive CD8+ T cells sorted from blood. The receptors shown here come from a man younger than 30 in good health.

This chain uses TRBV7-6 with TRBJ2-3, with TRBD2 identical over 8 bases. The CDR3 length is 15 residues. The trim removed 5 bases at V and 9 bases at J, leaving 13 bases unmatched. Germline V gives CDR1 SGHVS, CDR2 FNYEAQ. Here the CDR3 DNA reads TGTGCCAGCAGCCCCACCGGTAGCGGGGACGAAACGCAGTATTTT. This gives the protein CASSPTGSGDETQYF.

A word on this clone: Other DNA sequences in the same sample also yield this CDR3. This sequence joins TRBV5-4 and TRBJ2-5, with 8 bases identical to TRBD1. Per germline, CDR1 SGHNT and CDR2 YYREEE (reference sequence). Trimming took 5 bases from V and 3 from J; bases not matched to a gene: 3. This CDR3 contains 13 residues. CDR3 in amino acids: CASSLDREETQYF. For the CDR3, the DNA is TGTGCCAGCAGTCTGGACAGGGAAGAGACCCAGTACTTC.

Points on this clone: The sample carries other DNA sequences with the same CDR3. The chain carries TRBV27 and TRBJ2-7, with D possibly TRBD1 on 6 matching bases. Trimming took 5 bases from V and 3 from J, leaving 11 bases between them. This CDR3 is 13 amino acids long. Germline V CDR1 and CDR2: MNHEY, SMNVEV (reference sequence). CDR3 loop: CASSLRTDYEQYF. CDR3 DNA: TGTGCCAGCAGTCTACGGACAGACTACGAGCAGTACTTC.

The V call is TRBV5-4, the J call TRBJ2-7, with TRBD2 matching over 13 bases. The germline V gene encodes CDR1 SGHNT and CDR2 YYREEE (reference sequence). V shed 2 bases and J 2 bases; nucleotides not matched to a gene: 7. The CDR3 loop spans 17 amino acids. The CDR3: CASSFGTSGVYTYEQYF. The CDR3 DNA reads TGTGCCAGCAGCTTCGGGACTAGCGGGGTCTATACCTACGAGCAGTACTTC. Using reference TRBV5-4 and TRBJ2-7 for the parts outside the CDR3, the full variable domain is ETGVTQSPTHLIKTRGQQVTLRCSSQSGHNTVSWYQQALGQGPQFIFQYYREEENGRGNFPPRFSGLQFPNYSSELNVNALELDDSALYLCASSFGTSGVYTYEQYFGPGTRLTVT.

In DNA, the CDR3 is TGTGCCAGCAGTTCAACAGGGAGCCCTAGGGAGCAGTACTTC. Its translation: CASSSTGSPREQYF. J is TRBJ2-7 and V is TRBV27; D may be TRBD1 (6 bases). Germline CDR1 reads MNHEY; CDR2 reads SMNVEV (reference sequence). V was trimmed by 4 bases and J by 7 bases, leaving 17 bases between them. The CDR3 totals 14 residues.

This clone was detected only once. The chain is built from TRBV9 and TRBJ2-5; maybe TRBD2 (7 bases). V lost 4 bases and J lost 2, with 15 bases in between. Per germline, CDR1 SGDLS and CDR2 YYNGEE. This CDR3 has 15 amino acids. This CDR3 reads CASSTWGGGQETQYF. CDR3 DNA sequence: TGTGCCAGCAGCACCTGGGGAGGGGGACAAGAGACCCAGTACTTC.

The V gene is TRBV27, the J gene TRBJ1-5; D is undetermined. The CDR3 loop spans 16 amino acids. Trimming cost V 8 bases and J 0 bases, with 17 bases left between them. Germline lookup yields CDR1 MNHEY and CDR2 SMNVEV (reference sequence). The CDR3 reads CASSPGYYYSNQPQHF. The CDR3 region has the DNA TGTGCCAGCTCCCCGGGGTACTACTATAGCAATCAGCCCCAGCATTTT.

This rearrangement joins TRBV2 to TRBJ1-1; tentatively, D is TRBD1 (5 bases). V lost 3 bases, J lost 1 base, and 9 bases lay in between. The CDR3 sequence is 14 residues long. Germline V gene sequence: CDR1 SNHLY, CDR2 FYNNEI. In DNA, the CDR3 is TGTGCCAGCAGTGAGGACACTCCGAACACTGAAGCTTTCTTT. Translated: CASSEDTPNTEAFF. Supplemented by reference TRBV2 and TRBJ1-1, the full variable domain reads EPEVTQTPSHQVTQMGQEVILRCVPISNHLYFYWYRQILGQKVEFLVSFYNNEISEKSEIFDDQFSVERPDGSNFTLKIRSTKLEDSAMYFCASSEDTPNTEAFFGQGTRLTVV.